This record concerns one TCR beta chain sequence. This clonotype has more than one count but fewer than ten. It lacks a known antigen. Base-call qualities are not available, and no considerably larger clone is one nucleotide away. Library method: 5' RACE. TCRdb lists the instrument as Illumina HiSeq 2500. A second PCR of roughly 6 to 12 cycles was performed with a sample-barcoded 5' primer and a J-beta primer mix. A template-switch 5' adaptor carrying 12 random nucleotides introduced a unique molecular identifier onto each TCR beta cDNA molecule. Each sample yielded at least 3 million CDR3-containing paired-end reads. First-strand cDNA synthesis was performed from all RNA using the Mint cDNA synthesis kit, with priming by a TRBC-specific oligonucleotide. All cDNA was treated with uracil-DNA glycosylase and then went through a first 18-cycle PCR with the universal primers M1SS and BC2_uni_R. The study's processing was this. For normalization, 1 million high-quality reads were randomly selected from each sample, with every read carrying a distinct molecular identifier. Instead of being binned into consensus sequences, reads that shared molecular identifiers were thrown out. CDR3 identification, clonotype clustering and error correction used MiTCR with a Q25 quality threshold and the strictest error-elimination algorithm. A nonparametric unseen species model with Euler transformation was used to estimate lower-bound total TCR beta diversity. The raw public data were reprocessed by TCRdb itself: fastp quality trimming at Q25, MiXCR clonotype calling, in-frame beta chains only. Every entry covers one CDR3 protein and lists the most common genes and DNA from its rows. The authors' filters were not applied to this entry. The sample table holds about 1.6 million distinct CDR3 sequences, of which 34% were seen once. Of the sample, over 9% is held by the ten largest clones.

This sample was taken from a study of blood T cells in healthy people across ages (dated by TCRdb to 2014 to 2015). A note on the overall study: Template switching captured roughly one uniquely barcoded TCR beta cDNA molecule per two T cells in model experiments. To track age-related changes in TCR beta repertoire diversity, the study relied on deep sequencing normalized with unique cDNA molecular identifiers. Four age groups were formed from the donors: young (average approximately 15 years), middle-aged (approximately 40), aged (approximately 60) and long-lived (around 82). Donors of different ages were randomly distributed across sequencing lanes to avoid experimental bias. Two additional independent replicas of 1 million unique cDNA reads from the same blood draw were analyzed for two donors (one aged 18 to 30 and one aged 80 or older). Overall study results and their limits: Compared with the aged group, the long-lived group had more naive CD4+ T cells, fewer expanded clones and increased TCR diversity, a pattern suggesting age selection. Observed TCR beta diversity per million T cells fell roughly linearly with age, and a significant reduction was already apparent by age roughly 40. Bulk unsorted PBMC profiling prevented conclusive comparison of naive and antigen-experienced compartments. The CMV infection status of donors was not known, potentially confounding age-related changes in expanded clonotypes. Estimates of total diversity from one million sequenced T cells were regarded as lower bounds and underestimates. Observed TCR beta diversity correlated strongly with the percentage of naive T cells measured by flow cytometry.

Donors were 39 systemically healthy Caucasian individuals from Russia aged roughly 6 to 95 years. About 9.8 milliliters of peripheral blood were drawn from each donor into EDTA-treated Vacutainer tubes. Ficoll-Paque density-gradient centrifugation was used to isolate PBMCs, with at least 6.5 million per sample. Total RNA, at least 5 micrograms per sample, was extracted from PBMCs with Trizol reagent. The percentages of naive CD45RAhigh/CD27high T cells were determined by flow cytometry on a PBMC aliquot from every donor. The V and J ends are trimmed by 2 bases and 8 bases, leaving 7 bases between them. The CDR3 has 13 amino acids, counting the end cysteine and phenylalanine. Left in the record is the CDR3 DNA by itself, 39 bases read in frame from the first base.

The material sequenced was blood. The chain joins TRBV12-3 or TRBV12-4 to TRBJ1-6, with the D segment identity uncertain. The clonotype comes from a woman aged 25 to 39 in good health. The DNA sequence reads TGTGCCAGCAGTTTAAGAAGCGATTCACCCCTCCACTTT. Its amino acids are CASSLRSDSPLHF.